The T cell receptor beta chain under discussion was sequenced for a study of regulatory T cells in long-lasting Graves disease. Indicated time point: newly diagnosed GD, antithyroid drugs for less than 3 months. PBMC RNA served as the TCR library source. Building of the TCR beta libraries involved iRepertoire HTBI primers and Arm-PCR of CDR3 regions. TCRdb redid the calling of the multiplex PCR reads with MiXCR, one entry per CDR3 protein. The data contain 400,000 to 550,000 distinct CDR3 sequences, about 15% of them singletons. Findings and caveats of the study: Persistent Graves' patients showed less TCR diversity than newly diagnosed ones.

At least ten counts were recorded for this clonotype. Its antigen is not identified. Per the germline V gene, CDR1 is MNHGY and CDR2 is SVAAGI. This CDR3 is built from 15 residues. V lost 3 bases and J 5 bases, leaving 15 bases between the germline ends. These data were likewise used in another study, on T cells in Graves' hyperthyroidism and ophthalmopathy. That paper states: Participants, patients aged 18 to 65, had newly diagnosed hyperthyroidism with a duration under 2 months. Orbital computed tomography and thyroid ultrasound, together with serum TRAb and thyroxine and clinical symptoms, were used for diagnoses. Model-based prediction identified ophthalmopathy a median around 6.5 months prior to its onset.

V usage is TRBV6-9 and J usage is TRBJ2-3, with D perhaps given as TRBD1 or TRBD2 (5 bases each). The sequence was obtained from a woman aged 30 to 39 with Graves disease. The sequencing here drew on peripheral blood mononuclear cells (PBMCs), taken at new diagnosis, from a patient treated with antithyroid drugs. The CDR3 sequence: CASSYRGSGGDTQYF. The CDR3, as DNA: TGTGCCAGCAGTTACCGTGGGAGTGGGGGAGATACGCAGTATTTT.